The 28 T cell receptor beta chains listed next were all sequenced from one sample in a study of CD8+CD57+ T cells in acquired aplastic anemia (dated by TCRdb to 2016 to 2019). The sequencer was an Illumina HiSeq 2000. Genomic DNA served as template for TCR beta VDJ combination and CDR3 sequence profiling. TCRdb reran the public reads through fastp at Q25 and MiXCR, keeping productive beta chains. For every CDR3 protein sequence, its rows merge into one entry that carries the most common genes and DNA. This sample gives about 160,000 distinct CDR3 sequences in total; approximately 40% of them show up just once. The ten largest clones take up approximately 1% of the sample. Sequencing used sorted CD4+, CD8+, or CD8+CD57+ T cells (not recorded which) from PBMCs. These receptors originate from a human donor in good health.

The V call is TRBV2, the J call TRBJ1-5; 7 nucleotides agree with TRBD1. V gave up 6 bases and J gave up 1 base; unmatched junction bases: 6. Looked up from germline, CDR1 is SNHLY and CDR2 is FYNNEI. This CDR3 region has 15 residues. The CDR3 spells CASRDRVGSNQPQHF. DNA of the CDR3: TGTGCCAGCAGAGACAGGGTAGGAAGCAATCAGCCCCAGCATTTT. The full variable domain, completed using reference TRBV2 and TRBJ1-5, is EPEVTQTPSHQVTQMGQEVILRCVPISNHLYFYWYRQILGQKVEFLVSFYNNEISEKSEIFDDQFSVERPDGSNFTLKIRSTKLEDSAMYFCASRDRVGSNQPQHFGDGTRLSIL.

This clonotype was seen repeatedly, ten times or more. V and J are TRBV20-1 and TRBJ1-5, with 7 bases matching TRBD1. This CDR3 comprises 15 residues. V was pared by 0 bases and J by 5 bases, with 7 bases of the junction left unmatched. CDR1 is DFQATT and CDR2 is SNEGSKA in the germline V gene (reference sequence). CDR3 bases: TGCAGTGCTAGAGATGGGCCAGGGGGTTATCAGCCCCAGCATTTT. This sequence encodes CSARDGPGGYQPQHF.

The CDR3 nucleotides read TGTGCCAGCAGACTTACAGGGGCCAACTATGGCTACACCTTC. Its protein product is CASRLTGANYGYTF. This sequence joins TRBV6-1 and TRBJ1-2; 7 bases are shared with TRBD1. J gave up 2 bases and V 6 bases, and 6 bases lay outside the gene matches. CDR1 is MNHNS and CDR2 is SASEGT in the germline V gene. The CDR3 covers 14 residues.

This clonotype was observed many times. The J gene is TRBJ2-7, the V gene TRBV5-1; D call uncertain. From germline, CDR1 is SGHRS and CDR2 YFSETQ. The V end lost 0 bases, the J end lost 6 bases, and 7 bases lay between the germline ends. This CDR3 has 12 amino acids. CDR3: CASSLGFREQYF. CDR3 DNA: TGCGCCAGCAGCTTGGGGTTTCGCGAGCAGTACTTC.

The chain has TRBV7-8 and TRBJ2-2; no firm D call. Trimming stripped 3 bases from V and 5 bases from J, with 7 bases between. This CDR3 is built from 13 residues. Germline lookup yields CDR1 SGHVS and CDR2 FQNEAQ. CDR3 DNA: TGTGCCAGCAGCTTCATTTTAACCGGGGAGCTGTTTTTT. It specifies CASSFILTGELFF.

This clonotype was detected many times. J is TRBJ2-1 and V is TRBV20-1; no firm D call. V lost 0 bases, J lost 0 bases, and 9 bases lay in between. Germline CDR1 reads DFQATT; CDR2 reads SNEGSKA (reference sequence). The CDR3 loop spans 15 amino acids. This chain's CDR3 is CSARDSKNSYNEQFF. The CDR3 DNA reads TGCAGTGCTAGAGATAGCAAAAACTCCTACAATGAGCAGTTCTTC.

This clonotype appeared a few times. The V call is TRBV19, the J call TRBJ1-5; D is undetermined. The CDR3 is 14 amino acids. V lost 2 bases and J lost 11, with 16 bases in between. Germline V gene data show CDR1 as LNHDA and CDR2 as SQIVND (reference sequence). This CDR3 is CASSITRTLTSQHF. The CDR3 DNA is TGTGCCAGTAGTATAACCCGGACCCTTACTTCCCAGCATTTT. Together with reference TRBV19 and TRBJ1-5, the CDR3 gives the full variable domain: DGGITQSPKYLFRKEGQNVTLSCEQNLNHDAMYWYRQDPGQGLRLIYYSQIVNDFQKGDIAEGYSVSREKKESFPLTVTSAQKNPTAFYLCASSITRTLTSQHFGDGTRLSIL.

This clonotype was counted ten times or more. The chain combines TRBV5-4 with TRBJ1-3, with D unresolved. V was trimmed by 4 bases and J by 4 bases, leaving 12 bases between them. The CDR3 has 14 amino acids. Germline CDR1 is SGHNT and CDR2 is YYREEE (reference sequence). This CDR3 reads CASSNMATGNTIYF. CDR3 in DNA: TGTGCCAGCAGCAACATGGCCACAGGAAACACCATATATTTT.

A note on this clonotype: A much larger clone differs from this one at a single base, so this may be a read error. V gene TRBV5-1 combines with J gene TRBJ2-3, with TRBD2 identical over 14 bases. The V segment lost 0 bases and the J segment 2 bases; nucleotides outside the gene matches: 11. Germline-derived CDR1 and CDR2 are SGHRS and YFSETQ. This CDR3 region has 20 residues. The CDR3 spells CASSLVGLAGAKEVTDTQYF. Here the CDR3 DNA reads TGCGCCAGCAGCTTGGTGGGACTAGCGGGAGCTAAGGAAGTCACAGATACGCAGTATTTT.

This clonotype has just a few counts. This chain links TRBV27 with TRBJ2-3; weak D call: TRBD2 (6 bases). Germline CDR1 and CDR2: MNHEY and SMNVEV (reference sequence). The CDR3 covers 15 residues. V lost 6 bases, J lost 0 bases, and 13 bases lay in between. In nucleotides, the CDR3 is TGTGCCAGCAGGTTACTGGGAGGTAGCACAGATACGCAGTATTTT. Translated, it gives CASRLLGGSTDTQYF.

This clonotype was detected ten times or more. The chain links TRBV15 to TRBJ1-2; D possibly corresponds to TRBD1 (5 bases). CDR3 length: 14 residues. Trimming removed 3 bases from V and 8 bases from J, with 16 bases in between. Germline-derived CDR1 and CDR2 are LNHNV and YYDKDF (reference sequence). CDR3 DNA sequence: TGTGCCACCAGCAGGGGAACGACAGTTTCAGGCTACACCTTC. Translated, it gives CATSRGTTVSGYTF.

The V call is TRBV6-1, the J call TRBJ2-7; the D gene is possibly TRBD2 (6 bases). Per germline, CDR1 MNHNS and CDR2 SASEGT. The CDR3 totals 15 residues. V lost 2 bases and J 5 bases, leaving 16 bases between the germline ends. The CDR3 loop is CASSERAGSSDEQYF. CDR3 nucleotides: TGTGCCAGCAGTGAAAGGGCGGGATCTTCCGACGAGCAGTACTTC.

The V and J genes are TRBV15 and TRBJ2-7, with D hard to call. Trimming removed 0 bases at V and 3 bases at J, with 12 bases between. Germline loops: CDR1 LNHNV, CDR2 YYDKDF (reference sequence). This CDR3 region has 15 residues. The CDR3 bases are TGTGCCACCAGCAGAGATCTGGGCGGATTCTACGAGCAGTACTTC. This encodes CATSRDLGGFYEQYF.

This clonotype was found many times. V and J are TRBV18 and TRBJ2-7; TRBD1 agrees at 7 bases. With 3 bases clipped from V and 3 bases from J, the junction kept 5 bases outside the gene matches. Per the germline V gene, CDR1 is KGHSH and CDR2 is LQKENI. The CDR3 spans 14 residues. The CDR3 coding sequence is TGTGCCAGCTCACCCAGGGACAGCCACTACGAGCAGTACTTC. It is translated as CASSPRDSHYEQYF.

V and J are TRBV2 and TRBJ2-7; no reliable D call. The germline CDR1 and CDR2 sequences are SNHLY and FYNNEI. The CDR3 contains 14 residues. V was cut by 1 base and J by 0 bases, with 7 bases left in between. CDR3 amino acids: CASSEEGGSYEQYF. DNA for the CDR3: TGTGCCAGCAGTGAAGAGGGCGGCTCCTACGAGCAGTACTTC.

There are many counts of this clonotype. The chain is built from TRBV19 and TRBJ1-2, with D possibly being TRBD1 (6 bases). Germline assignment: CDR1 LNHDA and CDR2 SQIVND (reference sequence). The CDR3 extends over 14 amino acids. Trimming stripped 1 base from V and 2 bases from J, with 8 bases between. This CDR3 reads CASSIGDTNYGYTF. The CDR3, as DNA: TGTGCCAGTAGTATAGGGGACACAAACTATGGCTACACCTTC.

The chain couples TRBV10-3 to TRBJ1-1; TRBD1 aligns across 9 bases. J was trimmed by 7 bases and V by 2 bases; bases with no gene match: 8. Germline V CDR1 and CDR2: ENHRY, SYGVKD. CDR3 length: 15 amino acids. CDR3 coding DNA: TGTGCCATCAGTGAGGCACCGGGACAGGGCTTTGAAGCTTTCTTT. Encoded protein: CAISEAPGQGFEAFF.

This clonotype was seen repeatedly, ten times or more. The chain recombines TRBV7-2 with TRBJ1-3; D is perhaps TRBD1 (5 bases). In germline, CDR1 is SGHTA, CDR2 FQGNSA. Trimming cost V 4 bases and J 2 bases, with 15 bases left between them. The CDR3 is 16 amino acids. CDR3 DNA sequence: TGTGCCAGCAGCTCGCCGGGACCCGGGACTGGAAACACCATATATTTT. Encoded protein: CASSSPGPGTGNTIYF.

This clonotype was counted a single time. The CDR3 DNA follows: TGTGCCAGCAGCGATGGGATGAACACTGAAGCTTTCTTT. It is translated as CASSDGMNTEAFF. The rearrangement joins TRBV2 to TRBJ1-1; D gene unclear. CDR3 length: 13 amino acids. The V end was cut by 6 bases, the J end by 0 bases, with 8 bases between. The germline V gene encodes CDR1 SNHLY and CDR2 FYNNEI.

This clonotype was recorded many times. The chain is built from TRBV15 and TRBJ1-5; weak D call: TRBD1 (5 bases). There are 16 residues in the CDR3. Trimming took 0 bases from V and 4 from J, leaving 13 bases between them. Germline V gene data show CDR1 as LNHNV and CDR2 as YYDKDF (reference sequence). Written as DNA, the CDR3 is TGTGCCACCAGCAGAGATCACGGGGCGACTAATCAGCCCCAGCATTTT. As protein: CATSRDHGATNQPQHF.

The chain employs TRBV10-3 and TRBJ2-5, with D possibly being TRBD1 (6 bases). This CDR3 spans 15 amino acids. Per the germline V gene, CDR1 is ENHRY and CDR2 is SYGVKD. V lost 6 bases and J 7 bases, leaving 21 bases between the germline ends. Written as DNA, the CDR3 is TGTGCCATCAGCGGATCCGGGACATCTTCTTCGACCCAGTACTTC. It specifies CAISGSGTSSSTQYF.

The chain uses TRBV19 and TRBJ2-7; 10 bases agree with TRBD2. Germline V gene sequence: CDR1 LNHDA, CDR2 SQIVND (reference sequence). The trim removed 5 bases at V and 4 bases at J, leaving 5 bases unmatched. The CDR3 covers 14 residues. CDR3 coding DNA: TGTGCCAGTAGTTTTTTAGCGGGGGGATACGAGCAGTACTTC. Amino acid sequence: CASSFLAGGYEQYF.

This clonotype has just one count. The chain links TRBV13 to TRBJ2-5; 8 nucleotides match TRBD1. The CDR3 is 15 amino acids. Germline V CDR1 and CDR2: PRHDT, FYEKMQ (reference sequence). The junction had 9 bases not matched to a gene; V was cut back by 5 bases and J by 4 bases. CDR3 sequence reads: CASSDRGEFRETQYF. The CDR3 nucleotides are TGTGCCAGCAGCGACAGGGGCGAGTTTAGAGAGACCCAGTACTTC.

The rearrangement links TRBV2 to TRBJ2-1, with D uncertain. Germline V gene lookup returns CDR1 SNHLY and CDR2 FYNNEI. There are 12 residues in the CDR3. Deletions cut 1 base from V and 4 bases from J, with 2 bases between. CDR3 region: CASSEVYNEQFF. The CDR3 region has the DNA TGTGCCAGCAGTGAAGTATACAATGAGCAGTTCTTC.

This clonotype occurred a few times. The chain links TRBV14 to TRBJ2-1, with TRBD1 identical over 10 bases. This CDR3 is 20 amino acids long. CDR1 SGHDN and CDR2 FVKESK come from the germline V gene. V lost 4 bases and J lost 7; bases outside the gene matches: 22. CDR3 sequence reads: CASSREVGQGYVGARNEQFF. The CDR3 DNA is TGTGCCAGCAGCCGTGAGGTGGGACAGGGGTACGTTGGGGCTCGGAATGAGCAGTTCTTC.

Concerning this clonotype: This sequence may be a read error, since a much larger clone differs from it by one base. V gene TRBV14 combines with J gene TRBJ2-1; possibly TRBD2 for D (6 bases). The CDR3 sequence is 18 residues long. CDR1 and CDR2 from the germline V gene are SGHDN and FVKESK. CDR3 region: CVSSQASAKLSSYNEQFF. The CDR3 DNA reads TGTGTCAGCAGCCAGGCTAGCGCGAAATTAAGCTCCTACAATGAGCAGTTCTTC. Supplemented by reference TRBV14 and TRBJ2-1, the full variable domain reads EAGVTQFPSHSVIEKGQTVTLRCDPISGHDNLYWYRRVMGKEIKFLLHFVKESKQDESGMPNNRFLAERTGGTYSTLKVQPAELEDSGVYFCVSSQASAKLSSYNEQFFGPGTRLTVL.

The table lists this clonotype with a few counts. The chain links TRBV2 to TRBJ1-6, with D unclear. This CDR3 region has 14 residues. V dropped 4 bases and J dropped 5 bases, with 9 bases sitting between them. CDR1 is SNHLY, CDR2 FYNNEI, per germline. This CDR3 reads CASSVRGDNSPLHF. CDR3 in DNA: TGTGCCAGCAGTGTTCGGGGTGATAATTCACCCCTCCACTTT. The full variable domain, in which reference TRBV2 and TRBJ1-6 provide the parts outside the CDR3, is EPEVTQTPSHQVTQMGQEVILRCVPISNHLYFYWYRQILGQKVEFLVSFYNNEISEKSEIFDDQFSVERPDGSNFTLKIRSTKLEDSAMYFCASSVRGDNSPLHFGNGTRLTVT.

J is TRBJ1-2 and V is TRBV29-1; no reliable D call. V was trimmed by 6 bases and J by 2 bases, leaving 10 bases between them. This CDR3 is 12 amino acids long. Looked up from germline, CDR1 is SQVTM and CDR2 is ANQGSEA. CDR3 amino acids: CSVADWNYGYTF. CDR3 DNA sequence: TGCAGCGTCGCGGACTGGAACTATGGCTACACCTTC.